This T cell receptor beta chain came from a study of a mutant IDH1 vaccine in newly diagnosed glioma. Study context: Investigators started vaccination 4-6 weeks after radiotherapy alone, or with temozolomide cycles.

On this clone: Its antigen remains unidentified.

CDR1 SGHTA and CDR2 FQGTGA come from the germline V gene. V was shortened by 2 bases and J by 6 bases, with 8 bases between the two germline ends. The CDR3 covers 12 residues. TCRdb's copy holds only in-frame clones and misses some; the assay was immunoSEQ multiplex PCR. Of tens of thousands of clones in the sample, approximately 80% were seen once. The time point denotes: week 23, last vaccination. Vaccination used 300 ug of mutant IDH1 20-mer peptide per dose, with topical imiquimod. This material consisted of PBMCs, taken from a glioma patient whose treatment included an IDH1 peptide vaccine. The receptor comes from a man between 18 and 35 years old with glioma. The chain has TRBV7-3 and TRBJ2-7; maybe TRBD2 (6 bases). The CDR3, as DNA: TGTGCCAGCAGCTTATTCGGGGGCGAGCAGTACTTC. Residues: CASSLFGGEQYF.